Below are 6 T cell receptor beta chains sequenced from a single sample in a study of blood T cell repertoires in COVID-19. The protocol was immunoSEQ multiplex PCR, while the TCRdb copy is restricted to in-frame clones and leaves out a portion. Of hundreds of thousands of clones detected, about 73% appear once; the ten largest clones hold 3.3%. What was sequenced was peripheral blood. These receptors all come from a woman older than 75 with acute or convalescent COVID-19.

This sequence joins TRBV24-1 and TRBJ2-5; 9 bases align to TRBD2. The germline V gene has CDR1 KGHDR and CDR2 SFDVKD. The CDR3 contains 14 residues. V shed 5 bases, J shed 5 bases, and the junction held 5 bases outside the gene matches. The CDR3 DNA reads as TGTGCCACCAGTGGTAGCGGGAGAGGGGAGACCCAGTACTTC. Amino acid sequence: CATSGSGRGETQYF.

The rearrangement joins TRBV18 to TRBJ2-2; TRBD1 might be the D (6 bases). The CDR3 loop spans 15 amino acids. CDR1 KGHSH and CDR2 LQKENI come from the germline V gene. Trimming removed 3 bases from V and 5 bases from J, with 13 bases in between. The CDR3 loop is CASSPTGSRTGELFF. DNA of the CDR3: TGTGCCAGCTCACCGACAGGCTCGAGGACCGGGGAGCTGTTTTTT.

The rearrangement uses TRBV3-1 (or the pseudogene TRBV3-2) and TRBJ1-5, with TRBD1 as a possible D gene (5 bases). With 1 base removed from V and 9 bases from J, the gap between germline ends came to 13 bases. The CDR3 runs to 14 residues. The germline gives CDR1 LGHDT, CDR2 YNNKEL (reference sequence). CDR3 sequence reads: CASSQGQPTWPQHF. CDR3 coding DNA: TGTGCCAGCAGCCAAGGACAGCCTACGTGGCCCCAGCATTTT.

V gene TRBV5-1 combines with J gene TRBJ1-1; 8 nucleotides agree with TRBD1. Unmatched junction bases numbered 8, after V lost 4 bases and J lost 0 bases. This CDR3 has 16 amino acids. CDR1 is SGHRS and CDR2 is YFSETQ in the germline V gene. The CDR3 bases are TGCGCCAGCAGCCCCGGACAGGGACGTTTGAACACTGAAGCTTTCTTT. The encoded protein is CASSPGQGRLNTEAFF.

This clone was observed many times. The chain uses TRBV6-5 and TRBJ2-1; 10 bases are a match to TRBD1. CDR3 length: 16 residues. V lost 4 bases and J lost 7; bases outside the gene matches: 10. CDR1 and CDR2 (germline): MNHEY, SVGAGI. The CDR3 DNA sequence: TGTGCCAGCAGTTCCGCCGGGACAGGGGTTAGGAATGAGCAGTTCTTC. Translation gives CASSSAGTGVRNEQFF.

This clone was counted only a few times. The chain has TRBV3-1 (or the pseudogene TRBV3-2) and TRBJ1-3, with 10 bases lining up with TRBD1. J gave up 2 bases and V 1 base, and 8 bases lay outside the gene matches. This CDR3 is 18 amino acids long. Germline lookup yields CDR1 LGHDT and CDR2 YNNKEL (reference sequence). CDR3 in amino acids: CASSQGAYGTGAGNTIYF. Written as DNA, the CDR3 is TGTGCCAGCAGCCAAGGCGCTTACGGGACAGGGGCTGGAAACACCATATATTTT.